These 30 T cell receptor beta chains were all obtained from the same sample, sequenced in a study of Graves' ophthalmopathy and Graves' hyperthyroidism. The authors amplified TCR beta CDR3 regions from RNA transcripts. An opening RT-PCR round employed HTBI primers and preceded a second-round multiplex PCR. TCRdb itself ran the multiplex PCR reads through MiXCR, one entry per CDR3 protein. The sample holds about 700,000 distinct CDR3 sequences, roughly 41% seen once. The sequenced sample was peripheral blood. The source is an adult man with Graves' ophthalmopathy.

Only one count was recorded for this clonotype. V gene TRBV29-1 combines with J gene TRBJ2-3; possible D gene TRBD1, 6 bases. V shed 1 base and J shed 1 base, with 9 bases lying between them. Germline CDR1 is SQVTM and CDR2 is ANQGSEA. CDR3 length: 14 residues. CDR3 protein: CSVEAWTGTDTQYF. CDR3 nucleotides: TGCAGCGTTGAAGCTTGGACAGGCACAGATACGCAGTATTTT.

This chain joins TRBV12-3 or TRBV12-4 and TRBJ1-5; 9 bases fit TRBD1. The CDR3 has 19 residues. After removal of 6 bases from V and 0 bases from J, the junction contained 15 bases not matched to a gene. CDR3 DNA: TGTGCCAGCAGCTACCATACCGGGACAGGGACATATAGCAATCAGCCCCAGCATTTT. It translates to CASSYHTGTGTYSNQPQHF.

The V and J genes are TRBV5-1 and TRBJ2-5; 13 bases agree with TRBD2. Looked up from germline, CDR1 is SGHRS and CDR2 is YFSETQ. The CDR3 runs to 17 residues. V shed 0 bases and J 5 bases; nucleotides not matched to a gene: 7. The CDR3 region is CASSLGQMTSGRETQYF. In nucleotides, the CDR3 is TGCGCCAGCAGCTTGGGGCAGATGACTAGCGGGAGGGAGACCCAGTACTTC.

On this clonotype: Just one base apart from a much larger clone, this may be a read error. V gene TRBV20-1 combines with J gene TRBJ2-5; D gene ambiguous. The germline CDR1 and CDR2 sequences are DFQATT and SNEGSKA (reference sequence). CDR3 length: 12 residues. Trimming cost V 2 bases and J 4 bases, with 8 bases left between them. CDR3 region: CSARPYGETQYF. In DNA, the CDR3 is TGCAGTGCTAGACCGTATGGAGAGACCCAGTACTTC.

This clonotype has only a few counts. The chain joins TRBV7-9 to TRBJ2-7; 16 bases agree with TRBD2. V shed 8 bases and J 7 bases; nucleotides not matched to a gene: 17. CDR1 is SEHNR and CDR2 is FQNEAQ in the germline V gene (reference sequence). The CDR3 spans 18 residues. The CDR3 DNA reads as TGTGCCAGCGGACCGGGACTAGCGGGGGGGCCCTATATCAGAGAGCAGTACTTC. This gives the protein CASGPGLAGGPYIREQYF.

On this clonotype: The germline gene is not matched at one end of the junction; a read error may be the cause. The V gene is TRBV24-1, the J gene TRBJ2-2, with D possibly called TRBD1 or TRBD2 (5 bases each). The CDR3 consists of 14 residues. Germline V gene sequence: CDR1 KGHDR, CDR2 SFDVKD. The CDR3 nucleotides read TGTGCCACCGCAGGGCAAGCGCTCACCGGGGAGCCGTTTTTT. This gives the protein CATAGQALTGEPFF.

J is TRBJ1-2 and V is TRBV7-2, with 7 bases fitting TRBD1. J was trimmed by 7 bases and V by 5 bases; bases with no gene match: 10. The germline V gene has CDR1 SGHTA and CDR2 FQGNSA. CDR3 size: 14 residues. The CDR3 bases are TGTGCCAGCAGCCCAGACAGGGAATATAGTGGCTACACCTTC. Its protein product is CASSPDREYSGYTF.

This clonotype has more than one count but fewer than ten. The chain links TRBV5-5 to TRBJ1-4, with D hard to call. In germline, CDR1 is SGHKS, CDR2 YYEKEE (reference sequence). This CDR3 is 14 amino acids long. V lost 5 bases to trimming and J lost 5 bases, with 13 bases between them. CDR3: CASSYAGTNEKLFF. The CDR3 nucleotides read TGTGCCAGCAGTTACGCCGGAACAAATGAAAAACTGTTTTTT.

CDR3 DNA sequence: TGCGCCAGCAGCCGGACCCAGATGACGAACACTGAAGCTTTCTTT. Protein: CASSRTQMTNTEAFF. The gene calls are TRBV4-1 and TRBJ1-1; D is uncertain. V was shortened by 4 bases and J by 1 base, with 13 bases between the two germline ends. Per the germline V gene, CDR1 is MGHRA and CDR2 is YSYEKL. CDR3 length: 15 amino acids.

This clonotype has a handful of counts. The J gene is TRBJ1-5, the V gene TRBV19, with TRBD1 identical over 7 bases. CDR1 LNHDA and CDR2 SQIVND come from the germline V gene (reference sequence). Trimming cost V 3 bases and J 5 bases; bases outside gene matches: 10. This CDR3 comprises 16 residues. This CDR3 reads CASSILPGQEDQPQHF. CDR3 in DNA: TGTGCCAGTAGTATCCTCCCAGGACAGGAAGATCAGCCCCAGCATTTT.

The CDR3 nucleotides read TGTGCCTGGAGTGTAACGCCCACAGCCGACTACGAGCAGTACTTC. Its translation: CAWSVTPTADYEQYF. This chain uses TRBV11-3 with TRBJ2-7; D unclear. V lost 11 bases to trimming and J lost 3 bases, with 23 bases between them. This CDR3 region has 15 residues. Per the germline V gene, CDR1 is SGHNT and CDR2 is YENEEA.

The chain is built from TRBV20-1 and TRBJ2-7; D remains ambiguous. The CDR3 is 12 amino acids. The germline gives CDR1 DFQATT, CDR2 SNEGSKA (reference sequence). Trimming pared 3 bases from V and 0 bases from J, leaving 6 bases between. CDR3 DNA: TGCAGTGCTAGCGCTCTCTCCTACGAGCAGTACTTC. It encodes CSASALSYEQYF.

This clonotype was counted many times. The genes are TRBV9 and TRBJ2-5; D may match TRBD1 or TRBD2 (5 bases each). This CDR3 is built from 16 residues. Germline lookup yields CDR1 SGDLS and CDR2 YYNGEE. V lost 2 bases to trimming and J lost 1 base, with 15 bases between them. The CDR3 DNA follows: TGTGCCAGCAGCGTGACCGGGACGGCCTTCCAAGAGACCCAGTACTTC. Translation gives CASSVTGTAFQETQYF.

This clonotype was seen repeatedly, ten times or more. The CDR3 DNA reads as TGCGCCAGCAGTCCACAATTGACCCAGTACTTC. Translation gives CASSPQLTQYF. This chain uses TRBV10-2 with TRBJ2-5; D gene unclear. Germline V CDR1 and CDR2: WSHSY, SAAADI. The V gene lost 5 bases and the J gene lost 7 bases, with 8 bases spanning the gap. The CDR3 extends over 11 amino acids.

V and J are TRBV19 and TRBJ2-2; D is unresolved. This CDR3 has 13 amino acids. Germline lookup yields CDR1 LNHDA and CDR2 SQIVND (reference sequence). The V gene lost 8 bases and the J gene lost 0 bases, with 7 bases spanning the gap. Here the CDR3 DNA reads TGTGCCAGTCGTCCTTCGAACACCGGGGAGCTGTTTTTT. It is translated as CASRPSNTGELFF.

The gene calls are TRBV20-1 and TRBJ1-5; possible D gene TRBD1, 6 bases. The CDR3 consists of 14 residues. Deletions cut 5 bases from V and 4 bases from J, with 15 bases between. Looked up from germline, CDR1 is DFQATT and CDR2 is SNEGSKA (reference sequence). The CDR3 protein is CSASTGSANQPQHF. The CDR3 nucleotides are TGCAGTGCTTCTACAGGGTCTGCTAATCAGCCCCAGCATTTT.

This clonotype was seen a handful of times. Sequence at one end of the junction differs from germline and may be a read error. The genes are TRBV9 and TRBJ2-7, with 8 bases fitting TRBD2. The germline V gene encodes CDR1 SGDLS and CDR2 YYNGEE. The CDR3 is 16 amino acids. The CDR3 is CATSVDLASGLGEQYF. CDR3 sequence (DNA): TGTGCCACCAGCGTAGACCTGGCTAGCGGGCTAGGCGAGCAGTACTTC.

The table lists this clonotype with many counts. The CDR3 region is CASSDLVGTEAFF. The CDR3 DNA sequence: TGTGCCAGCAGCGATCTGGTGGGCACTGAAGCTTTCTTT. The chain recombines TRBV6-6 with TRBJ1-1; D remains ambiguous. The CDR3 runs 13 residues. Germline CDR1 MNHNY, CDR2 SVGAGI (reference sequence). The germline V and J ends were trimmed by 6 bases and 4 bases, with 12 bases remaining between them.

Ten or more counts support this clonotype. The V and J genes are TRBV7-9 and TRBJ2-2; TRBD1 matches at 7 bases. The CDR3 has 15 amino acids. The trim removed 5 bases at V and 2 bases at J, leaving 5 bases unmatched. Germline assignment: CDR1 SEHNR and CDR2 FQNEAQ (reference sequence). The chain's CDR3 is CASSLGQVNTGELFF. CDR3 sequence (DNA): TGTGCCAGCAGCCTAGGACAGGTTAACACCGGGGAGCTGTTTTTT. Using reference TRBV7-9 and TRBJ2-2 for the parts outside the CDR3, the full variable domain is DTGVSQNPRHKITKRGQNVTFRCDPISEHNRLYWYRQTLGQGPEFLTYFQNEAQLEKSRLLSDRFSAERPKGSFSTLEIQRTEQGDSAMYLCASSLGQVNTGELFFGEGSRLTVL.

There are a few counts of this clonotype. The rearrangement uses TRBV20-1 and TRBJ1-1, with D possibly being TRBD1 (5 bases). V lost 0 bases, J lost 0 bases, and 11 bases lay in between. The germline V gene has CDR1 DFQATT and CDR2 SNEGSKA (reference sequence). The CDR3 is 15 amino acids. CDR3 amino acids: CSARDPGTLNTEAFF. Here the CDR3 DNA reads TGCAGTGCTAGAGATCCCGGGACGTTGAACACTGAAGCTTTCTTT.

In this sample, this clonotype turned up many times. V and J are TRBV29-1 and TRBJ1-2; TRBD1 agrees at 8 bases. Losses at the gene ends were 7 bases for V and 1 base for J; bases not matched to a gene: 8. Germline CDR1 reads SQVTM; CDR2 reads ANQGSEA. This CDR3 has 14 residues. CDR3 coding DNA: TGCAGCGCTAACGACAGGGGAAGTAACTATGGCTACACCTTC. Translating gives CSANDRGSNYGYTF.

In its sample, this clonotype was seen a few times. The chain joins TRBV5-1 to TRBJ2-2, with D perhaps TRBD1 (6 bases). The germline V gene encodes CDR1 SGHRS and CDR2 YFSETQ. V lost 3 bases, J lost 8 bases, and 14 bases lay in between. The CDR3 has 14 amino acids. The CDR3 region is CASSSGTLGGELFF. CDR3 nucleotides: TGCGCCAGCAGCTCCGGGACACTCGGGGGGGAGCTGTTTTTT.

With regard to this clonotype: A much larger clone differs by one base, so this may be a read error. The V gene is TRBV10-3, the J gene TRBJ2-7; the match to TRBD1 covers 9 bases. The germline V gene has CDR1 ENHRY and CDR2 SYGVKD. V dropped 6 bases and J dropped 7; count of bases not matched to a gene: 4. CDR3 length: 12 residues. CDR3 amino acids: CAIRQGAWEQYF. CDR3 DNA sequence: TGTGCCATCAGACAGGGGGCATGGGAGCAGTACTTC.

This clonotype was seen only a few times. The rearrangement joins TRBV9 to TRBJ1-6, with TRBD1 matching over 11 bases. Germline assignment: CDR1 SGDLS and CDR2 YYNGEE. The CDR3 runs 15 residues. V shed 4 bases, J shed 9 bases, and the junction held 6 bases outside the gene matches. CDR3 in DNA: TGTGCCAGCAGCCACATGGGACAGGGGGGTTCACCCCTCCACTTT. This sequence encodes CASSHMGQGGSPLHF.

This clonotype was counted ten times or more. The V gene is TRBV7-9, the J gene TRBJ2-5; no definite D call. Trimming left V 4 bases short and J 3 bases short, with 27 bases between. Germline V gene data show CDR1 as SEHNR and CDR2 as FQNEAQ (reference sequence). The CDR3 consists of 19 residues. CDR3 in DNA: TGTGCCAGCAGCTCCCCCCCCTTAGGCATCGCGCATATCGAAGAGACCCAGTACTTC. Protein: CASSSPPLGIAHIEETQYF.

A note on this clonotype: A read error may explain this, as a much larger clone is one base away. The chain has TRBV15 and TRBJ1-5; a possible D gene is TRBD1 (5 bases). The CDR3 runs to 18 residues. In germline, CDR1 is LNHNV, CDR2 YYDKDF (reference sequence). CDR3 sequence: CATNRGGTPVGSNQPQHF. The CDR3 DNA reads TGTGCCACCAACAGAGGAGGGACGCCGGTAGGGAGCAATCAGCCCCAGCATTTT.

The table lists this clonotype with a few counts. The CDR3 carries no conserved terminal phenylalanine or tryptophan, so it likely arises from a read error. The limits of the CDR3 on the DNA are not certain, so only TCRdb's listed CDR3 is given. This chain connects TRBV29-1 to TRBJ2-5; the table's D call, TRBD1, was not checked against the DNA. Germline V gene sequence: CDR1 SQVTM, CDR2 ANQGSEA. A total of 13 residues make up the CDR3, ends included. The chain's CDR3 is CSVVRGGQGARYY.

The V gene is TRBV7-9, the J gene TRBJ1-6; maybe TRBD1 (5 bases). Trimming cost V 2 bases and J 7 bases, with 9 bases left between them. This CDR3 has 14 residues. Germline CDR1 SEHNR, CDR2 FQNEAQ (reference sequence). The CDR3 region is CASSLWEGNSPLHF. CDR3 DNA: TGTGCCAGCAGCTTATGGGAGGGGAATTCACCCCTCCACTTT.

This clonotype turned up a few times. The germline gene is not matched at one end of the junction; a read error may be the cause. V gene TRBV25-1 combines with J gene TRBJ1-1, with no clear D. The CDR3 consists of 16 residues. Germline V lookup: CDR1 MGHDK, CDR2 SYGVNS. CDR3 region: CASSDSAGELNTETFF. CDR3 nucleotides: TGTGCCAGCAGTGATAGTGCCGGGGAGCTGAACACTGAAACTTTCTTT.

This chain uses TRBV2 with TRBJ1-1; maybe TRBD1 (5 bases). Trimming cost V 6 bases and J 5 bases, with 19 bases left between them. Germline CDR1 is SNHLY and CDR2 is FYNNEI. This CDR3 comprises 15 residues. CDR3 region: CASSLQGPLVTEAFF. The DNA of the CDR3 is TGTGCCAGCAGCTTGCAGGGTCCCCTGGTAACTGAAGCTTTCTTT.